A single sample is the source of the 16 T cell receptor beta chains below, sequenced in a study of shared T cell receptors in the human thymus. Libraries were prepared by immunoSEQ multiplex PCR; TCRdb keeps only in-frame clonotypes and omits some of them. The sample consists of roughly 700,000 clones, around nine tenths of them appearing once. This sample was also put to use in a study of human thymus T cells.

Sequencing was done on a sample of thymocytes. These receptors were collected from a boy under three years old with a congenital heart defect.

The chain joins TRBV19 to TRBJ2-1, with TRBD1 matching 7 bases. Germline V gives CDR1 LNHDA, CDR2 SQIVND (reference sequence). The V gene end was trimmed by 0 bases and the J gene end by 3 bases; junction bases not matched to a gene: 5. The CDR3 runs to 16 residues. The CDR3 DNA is TGTGCCAGTAGTATAGAACAGGGACAGATCTACAATGAGCAGTTCTTC. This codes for CASSIEQGQIYNEQFF.

CDR3 protein: CASSLWDRGQNYGYTF. The CDR3 DNA reads as TGCGCCAGCAGCCTCTGGGACAGGGGGCAAAACTATGGCTACACCTTC. The chain joins TRBV4-1 to TRBJ1-2; TRBD1 matches 12 bases. The germline V gene has CDR1 MGHRA and CDR2 YSYEKL. V lost 4 bases and J lost 2; bases outside the gene matches: 5. CDR3 length: 16 amino acids.

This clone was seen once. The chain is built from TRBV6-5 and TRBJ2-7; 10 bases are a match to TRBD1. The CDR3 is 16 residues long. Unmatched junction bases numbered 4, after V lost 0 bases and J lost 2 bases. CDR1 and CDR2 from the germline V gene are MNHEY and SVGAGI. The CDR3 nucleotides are TGTGCCAGCAGTTACTCGCGGGACAGGGGCCCCTACGAGCAGTACTTC. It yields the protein CASSYSRDRGPYEQYF.

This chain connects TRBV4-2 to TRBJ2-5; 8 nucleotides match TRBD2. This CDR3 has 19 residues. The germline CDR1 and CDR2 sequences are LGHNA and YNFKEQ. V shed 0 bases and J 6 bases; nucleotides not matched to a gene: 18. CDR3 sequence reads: CASSQDPQGIGRDRKTQYF. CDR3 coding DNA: TGTGCCAGCAGCCAAGATCCCCAGGGGATCGGGAGGGATAGGAAGACCCAGTACTTC.

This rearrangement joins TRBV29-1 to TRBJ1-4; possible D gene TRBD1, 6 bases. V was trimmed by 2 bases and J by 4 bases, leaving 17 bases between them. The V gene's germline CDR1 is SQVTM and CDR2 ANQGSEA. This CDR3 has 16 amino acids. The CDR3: CSVESRGIAGNEKLFF. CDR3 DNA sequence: TGCAGCGTTGAAAGTAGGGGGATTGCTGGTAATGAAAAACTGTTTTTT.

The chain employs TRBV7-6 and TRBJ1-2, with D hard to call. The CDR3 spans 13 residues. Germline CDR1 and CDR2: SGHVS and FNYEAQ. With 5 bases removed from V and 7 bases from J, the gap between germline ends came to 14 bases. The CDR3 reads CASSPDTEGGYTF. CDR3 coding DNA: TGTGCCAGCAGCCCAGACACGGAGGGTGGCTACACCTTC.

CDR3 region: CASRGGLAGGHADEQYF. In DNA form, the CDR3 reads TGTGCCAGCAGGGGTGGGCTAGCGGGAGGGCATGCGGACGAGCAGTACTTC. The genes are TRBV5-4 and TRBJ2-7, with TRBD2 identical over 12 bases. The junction had 14 bases not matched to a gene; V was cut back by 5 bases and J by 5 bases. Per the germline V gene, CDR1 is SGHNT and CDR2 is YYREEE (reference sequence). This CDR3 comprises 17 residues.

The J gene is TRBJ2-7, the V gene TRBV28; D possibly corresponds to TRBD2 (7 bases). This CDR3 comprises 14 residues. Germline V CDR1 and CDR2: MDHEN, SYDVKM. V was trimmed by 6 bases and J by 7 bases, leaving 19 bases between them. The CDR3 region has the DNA TGTGCCAGCAGCCACCCGGGGGGCGTCTGGGAGCAGTACTTC. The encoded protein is CASSHPGGVWEQYF.

CDR3 sequence reads: CASSDRGPTDTQYF. CDR3 nucleotide sequence: TGCGCCAGCAGTGACAGGGGGCCTACAGATACGCAGTATTTT. This rearrangement joins TRBV10-2 to TRBJ2-3, with 8 bases matching TRBD1. Germline V gene sequence: CDR1 WSHSY, CDR2 SAAADI. The CDR3 runs to 14 residues. The V gene end was trimmed by 3 bases and the J gene end by 3 bases; junction bases not matched to a gene: 2.

The CDR3 bases are TGTGCCAGCAGAATACCGGGAGGGGAAAAACTGTTTTTT. Translating it yields CASRIPGGEKLFF. The rearrangement uses TRBV28 and TRBJ1-4; D is unresolved. The CDR3 sequence is 13 residues long. Between the trimmed V and J ends, which lost 6 bases and 8 bases, there was a span of 13 bases. Germline V gives CDR1 MDHEN, CDR2 SYDVKM.

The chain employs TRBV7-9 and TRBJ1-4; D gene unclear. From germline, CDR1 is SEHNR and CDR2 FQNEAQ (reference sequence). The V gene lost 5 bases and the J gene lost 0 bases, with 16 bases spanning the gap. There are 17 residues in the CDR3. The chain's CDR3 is CASSDYTRVATNEKLFF. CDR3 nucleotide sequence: TGTGCCAGCAGCGACTACACGCGAGTTGCAACTAATGAAAAACTGTTTTTT.

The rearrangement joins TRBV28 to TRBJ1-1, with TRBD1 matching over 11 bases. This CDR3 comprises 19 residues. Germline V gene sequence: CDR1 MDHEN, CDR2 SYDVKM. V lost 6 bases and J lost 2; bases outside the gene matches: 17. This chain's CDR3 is CASSSGQGARWPRNTEAFF. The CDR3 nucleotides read TGTGCCAGCAGCTCTGGACAGGGGGCAAGATGGCCTAGAAACACTGAAGCTTTCTTT. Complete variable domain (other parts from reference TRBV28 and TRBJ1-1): DVKVTQSSRYLVKRTGEKVFLECVQDMDHENMFWYRQDPGLGLRLIYFSYDVKMKEKGDIPEGYSVSREKKERFSLILESASTNQTSMYLCASSSGQGARWPRNTEAFFGQGTRLTVV.

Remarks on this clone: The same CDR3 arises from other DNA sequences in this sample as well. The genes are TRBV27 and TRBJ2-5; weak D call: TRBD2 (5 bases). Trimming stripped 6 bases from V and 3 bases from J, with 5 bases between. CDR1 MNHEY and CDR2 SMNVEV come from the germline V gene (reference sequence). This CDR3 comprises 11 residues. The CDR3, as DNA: TGTGCCAGCAGGGGAGAAGAGACCCAGTACTTC. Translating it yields CASRGEETQYF.

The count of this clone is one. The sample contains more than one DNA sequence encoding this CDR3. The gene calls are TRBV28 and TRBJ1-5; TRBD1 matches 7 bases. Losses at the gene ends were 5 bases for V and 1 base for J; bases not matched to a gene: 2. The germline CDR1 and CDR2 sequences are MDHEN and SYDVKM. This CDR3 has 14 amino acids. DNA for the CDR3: TGTGCCAGCAGTCGACAGGGAAGCAATCAGCCCCAGCATTTT. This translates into CASSRQGSNQPQHF.

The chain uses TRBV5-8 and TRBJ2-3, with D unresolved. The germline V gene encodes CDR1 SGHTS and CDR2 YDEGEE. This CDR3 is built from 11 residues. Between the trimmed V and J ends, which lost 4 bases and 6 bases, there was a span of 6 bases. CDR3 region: CASSLADTQYF. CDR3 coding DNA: TGTGCCAGCAGCCTGGCTGATACGCAGTATTTT. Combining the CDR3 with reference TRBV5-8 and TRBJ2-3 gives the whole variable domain EAGVTQSPTHLIKTRGQQATLRCSPISGHTSVYWYQQALGLGLQFLLWYDEGEERNRGNFPPRFSGRQFPNYSSELNVNALELEDSALYLCASSLADTQYFGPGTRLTVL.

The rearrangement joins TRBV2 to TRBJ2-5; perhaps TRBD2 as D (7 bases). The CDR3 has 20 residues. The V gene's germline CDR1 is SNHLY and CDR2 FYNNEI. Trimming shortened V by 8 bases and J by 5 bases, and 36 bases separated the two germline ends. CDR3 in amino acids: CASGNPSGTPGLMALETQYF. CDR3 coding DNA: TGTGCCAGCGGAAACCCGAGCGGGACACCAGGACTAATGGCCCTGGAGACCCAGTACTTC. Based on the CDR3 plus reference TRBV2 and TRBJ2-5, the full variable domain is EPEVTQTPSHQVTQMGQEVILRCVPISNHLYFYWYRQILGQKVEFLVSFYNNEISEKSEIFDDQFSVERPDGSNFTLKIRSTKLEDSAMYFCASGNPSGTPGLMALETQYFGPGTRLLVL.